A single T cell receptor beta chain is shown here with its context. Its antigen is not yet known. Base qualities are missing; no much larger clone stands one base away. In the same sample, other DNA sequences code for this CDR3. The source of the sample is a study of cytomegalovirus exposure and HLA in healthy donors (dated 2017 in TCRdb). Background for the entire study: A later analysis indicated that the 100 to 150 validation repertoires were generated on the platform also employed for the approximately 700 repertoires of the first cohort. Besides the first cohort of under 700 subjects, a separate validation cohort made up of 90 to 150 different subjects was used. The study was designed to test whether signatures of past pathogen exposure could be identified by cataloging public T cell receptors. High-throughput TCR immunosequencing, statistical association of individual TCRs with disease status, and machine learning were combined to predict cytomegalovirus infection status. General conclusions and limits of the study: The validation cohort had no HLA typing available for a later analysis, so co-occurrence within that cohort was assessed over all 120 repertoires. While some public TCRs were present in many individuals, most TCR sequences turned up only very rarely across donors. In vitro tests confirmed that a few of the cytomegalovirus-associated TCR beta chains recognize cytomegalovirus antigens. The study listed approximately 150 TCR beta chains as associated with cytomegalovirus. The authors suggested that the approach could potentially be generalized to other disease states and immunological phenotypes. In both the original and validation cohorts, the classifier was reported to diagnose cytomegalovirus status with high specificity and sensitivity. A later analysis found that TCRs clustered in the first cohort also tended to co-occur in the approximately 120 validation repertoires, with 94% of cluster scores above 0.

The donors belonged to the validation cohort of over a hundred subjects, which was separate from the approximately 700-subject first cohort. Library preparation used the immunoSEQ multiplex PCR assay. Under the source paper's analysis protocol: A statistical classification framework was built for diagnosing cytomegalovirus status from the catalog of TCR beta chain sequences. TCRdb limited this immuneACCESS table to in-frame rearrangements with V and J called. A share of clones is missing; checked studies link under half to unresolved V genes, and the rest is unexplained. The DNA gave D and trimming, while V, J and clone size come from that table. In all, the sample holds under 300,000 clones, and 80% to 90% of those were seen once. The ten largest clones represent 1% of the sample. CDR1 MNHEY and CDR2 SVGAGI are derived from the germline V gene. V ends up 0 bases short and J 3 bases short, with an unmatched junction base count of 5. The CDR3 measures 15 amino acids from cysteine to phenylalanine. Here the CDR3 DNA is all that survives: 45 bases in frame from base 1.

The chain links TRBV6-5 with TRBJ2-7, with 7 middle bases fitting TRBD2. The sample comprised PBMCs. The clonotype was recovered from a woman between 18 and 30 years old in good health and CMV-seronegative. This receptor has the CDR3 CASSYSGTGGYEQYF. The nucleotide sequence reads TGTGCCAGCAGTTACTCGGGGACGGGAGGCTACGAGCAGTACTTC.